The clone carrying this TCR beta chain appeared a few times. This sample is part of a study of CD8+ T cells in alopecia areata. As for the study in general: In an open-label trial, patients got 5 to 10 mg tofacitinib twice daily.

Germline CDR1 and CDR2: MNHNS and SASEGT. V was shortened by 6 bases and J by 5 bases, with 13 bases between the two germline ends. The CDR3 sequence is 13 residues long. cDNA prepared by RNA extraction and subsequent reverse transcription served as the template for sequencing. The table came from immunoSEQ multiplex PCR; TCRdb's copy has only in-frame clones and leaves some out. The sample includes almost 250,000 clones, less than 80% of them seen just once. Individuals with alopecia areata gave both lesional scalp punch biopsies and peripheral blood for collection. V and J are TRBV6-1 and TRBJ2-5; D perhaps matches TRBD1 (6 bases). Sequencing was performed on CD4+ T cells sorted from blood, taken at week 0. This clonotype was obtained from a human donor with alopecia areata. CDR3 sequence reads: CASSVTGFETQYF. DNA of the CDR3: TGTGCCAGCAGCGTTACAGGGTTCGAGACCCAGTACTTC.